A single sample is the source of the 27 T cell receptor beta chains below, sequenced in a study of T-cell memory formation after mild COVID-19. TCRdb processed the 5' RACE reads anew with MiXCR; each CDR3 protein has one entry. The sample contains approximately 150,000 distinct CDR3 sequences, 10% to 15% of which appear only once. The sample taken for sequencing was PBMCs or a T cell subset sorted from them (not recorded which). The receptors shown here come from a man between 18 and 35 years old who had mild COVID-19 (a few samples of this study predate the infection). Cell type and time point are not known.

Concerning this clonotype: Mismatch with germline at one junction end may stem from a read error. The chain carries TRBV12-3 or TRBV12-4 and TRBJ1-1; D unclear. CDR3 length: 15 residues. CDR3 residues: CASQMAALANTDAFF. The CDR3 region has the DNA TGTGCCAGCCAAATGGCGGCTCTTGCCAACACTGACGCTTTCTTT.

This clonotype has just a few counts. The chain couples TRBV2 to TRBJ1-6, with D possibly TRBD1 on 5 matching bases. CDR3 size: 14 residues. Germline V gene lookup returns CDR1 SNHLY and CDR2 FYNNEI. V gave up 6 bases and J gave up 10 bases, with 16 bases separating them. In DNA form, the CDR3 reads TGTGCCAGCAGCGTGGGGGAGGGCAGATCACCCCTCCACTTT. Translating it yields CASSVGEGRSPLHF.

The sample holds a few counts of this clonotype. CDR3 amino acids: CASSQDAQGQVRTEAFF. CDR3 bases: TGTGCCAGCAGCCAAGATGCGCAGGGGCAGGTGCGGACTGAAGCTTTCTTT. The V gene is TRBV4-2, the J gene TRBJ1-1; the D gene is possibly TRBD1 (6 bases). V lost 0 bases and J 5 bases, leaving 19 bases between the germline ends. The length of the CDR3 is 17 residues. Germline V lookup: CDR1 LGHNA, CDR2 YNFKEQ.

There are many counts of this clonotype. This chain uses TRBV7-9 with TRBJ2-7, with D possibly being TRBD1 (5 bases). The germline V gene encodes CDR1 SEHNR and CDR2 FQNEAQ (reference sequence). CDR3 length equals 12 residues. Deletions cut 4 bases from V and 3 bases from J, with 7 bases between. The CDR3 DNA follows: TGTGCCAGCAGCTCCCAGGGCTACGAGCAGTACGTC. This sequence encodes CASSSQGYEQYV.

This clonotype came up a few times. CDR3 protein: CASSSPIIAELKRTQYF. The CDR3 bases are TGCGCCAGCAGCTCGCCCATTATAGCGGAGTTGAAACGTACGCAGTATTTT. The chain couples TRBV5-1 to TRBJ2-3, with D possibly TRBD2 on 6 matching bases. Germline values: CDR1 SGHRS, CDR2 YFSETQ. This CDR3 region has 17 residues. Trimming stripped 3 bases from V and 8 bases from J, with 25 bases between.

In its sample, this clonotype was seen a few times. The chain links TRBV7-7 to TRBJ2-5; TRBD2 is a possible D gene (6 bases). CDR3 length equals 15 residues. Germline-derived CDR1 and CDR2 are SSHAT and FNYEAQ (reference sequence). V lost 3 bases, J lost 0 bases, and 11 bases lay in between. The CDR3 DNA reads TGTGCCAGCAGCTTTGGCGGGGAATACCAAGAGACCCAGTACTTC. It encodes CASSFGGEYQETQYF.

The chain's CDR3 is CASSSENDKTQYF. CDR3 nucleotide sequence: TGCGCCAGCAGCTCGGAGAACGACAAGACCCAGTACTTC. V is TRBV5-1 and J is TRBJ2-5; D uncertain. Germline V gene lookup returns CDR1 SGHRS and CDR2 YFSETQ. Trimming stripped 3 bases from V and 6 bases from J, with 12 bases between. The length of the CDR3 is 13 residues.

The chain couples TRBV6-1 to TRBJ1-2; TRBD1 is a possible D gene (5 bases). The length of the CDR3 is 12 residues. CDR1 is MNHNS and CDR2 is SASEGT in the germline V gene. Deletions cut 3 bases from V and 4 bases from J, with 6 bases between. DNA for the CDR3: TGTGCCAGCAGTGAGCAGGGCTATGGCTACACCTTC. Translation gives CASSEQGYGYTF.

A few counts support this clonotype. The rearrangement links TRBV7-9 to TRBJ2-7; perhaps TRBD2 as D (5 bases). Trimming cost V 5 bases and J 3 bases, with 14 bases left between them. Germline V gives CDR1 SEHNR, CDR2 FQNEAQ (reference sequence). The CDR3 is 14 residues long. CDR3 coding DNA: TGTGCCAGCAGCCCGGAGGCCCACAGCTACGAGCAGTACGTC. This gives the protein CASSPEAHSYEQYV.

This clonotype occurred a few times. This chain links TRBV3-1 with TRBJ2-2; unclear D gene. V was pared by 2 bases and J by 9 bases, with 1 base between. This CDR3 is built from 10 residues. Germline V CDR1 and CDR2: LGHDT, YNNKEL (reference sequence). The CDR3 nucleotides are TGTGCCAGCAGCCAAAGGGAGCTGTTTTTT. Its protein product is CASSQRELFF.

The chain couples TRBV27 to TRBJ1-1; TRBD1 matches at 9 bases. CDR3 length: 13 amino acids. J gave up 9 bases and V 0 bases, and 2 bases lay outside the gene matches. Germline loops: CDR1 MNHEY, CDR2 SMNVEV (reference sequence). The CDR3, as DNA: TGTGCCAGCAGTTTATCAGGGACAGGGAAAGCTTTCTTT. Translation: CASSLSGTGKAFF.

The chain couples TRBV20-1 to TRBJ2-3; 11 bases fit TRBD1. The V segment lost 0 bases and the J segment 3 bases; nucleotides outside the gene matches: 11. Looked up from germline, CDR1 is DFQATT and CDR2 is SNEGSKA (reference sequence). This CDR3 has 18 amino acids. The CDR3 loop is CSARDHLGQGEWTDTQYF. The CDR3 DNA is TGCAGTGCTAGAGATCATTTGGGACAGGGGGAATGGACAGATACGCAGTATTTT.

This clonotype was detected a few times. CDR3 nucleotide sequence: TGTGCCCGAGGTCGAGAGGGGAAGCAGTTCTTC. Its translation: CARGREGKQFF. V gene TRBV7-7 combines with J gene TRBJ2-1; tentatively, D is TRBD1 or TRBD2 (5 bases each). Trimming left V 11 bases short and J 11 bases short, with 16 bases between. The germline V gene has CDR1 SSHAT and CDR2 FNYEAQ (reference sequence). This CDR3 region has 11 residues.

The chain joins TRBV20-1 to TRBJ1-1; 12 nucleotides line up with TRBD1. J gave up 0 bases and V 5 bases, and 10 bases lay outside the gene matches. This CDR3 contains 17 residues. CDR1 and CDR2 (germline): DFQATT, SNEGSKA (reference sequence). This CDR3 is CSAPGTGGGLVNTEAFF. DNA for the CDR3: TGCAGTGCTCCGGGGACAGGGGGCGGTTTGGTGAACACTGAAGCTTTCTTT.

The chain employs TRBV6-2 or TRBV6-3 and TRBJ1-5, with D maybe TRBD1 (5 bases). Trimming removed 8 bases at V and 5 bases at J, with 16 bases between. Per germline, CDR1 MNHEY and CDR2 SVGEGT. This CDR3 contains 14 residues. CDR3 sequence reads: CASGRTSLDQPQHF. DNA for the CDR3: TGTGCCAGCGGGAGGACATCTTTGGATCAGCCCCAGCATTTT.

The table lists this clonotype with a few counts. CDR3 DNA: TGTGCCACCAGTGACGCCGGATATAACATTCAGTACTTC. Its protein product is CATSDAGYNIQYF. V usage is TRBV24-1 and J usage is TRBJ2-4; D is uncertain. Germline V gene sequence: CDR1 KGHDR, CDR2 SFDVKD. V was shortened by 4 bases and J by 7 bases, with 10 bases between the two germline ends. This CDR3 has 13 amino acids.

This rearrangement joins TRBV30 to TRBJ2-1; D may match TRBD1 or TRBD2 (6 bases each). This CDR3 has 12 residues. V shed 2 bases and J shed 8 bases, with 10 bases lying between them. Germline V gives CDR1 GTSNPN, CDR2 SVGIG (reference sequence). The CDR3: CAWSPGGDEQFF. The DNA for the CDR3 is TGTGCCTGGAGTCCCGGGGGCGATGAGCAGTTCTTC.

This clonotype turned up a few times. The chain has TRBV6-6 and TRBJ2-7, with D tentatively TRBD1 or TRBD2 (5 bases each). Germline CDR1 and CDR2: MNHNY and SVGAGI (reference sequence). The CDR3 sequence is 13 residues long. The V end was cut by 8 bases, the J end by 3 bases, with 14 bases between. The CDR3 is CASRLGTGYEQYV. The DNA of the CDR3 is TGTGCCAGCCGACTGGGGACCGGCTACGAGCAGTACGTC.

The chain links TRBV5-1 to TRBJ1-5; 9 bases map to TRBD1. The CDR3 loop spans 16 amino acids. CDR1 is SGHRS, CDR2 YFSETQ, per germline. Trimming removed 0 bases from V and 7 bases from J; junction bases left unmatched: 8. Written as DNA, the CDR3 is TGCGCCAGCAGCTTGGACGGGGACAGGGTTGGACAGCCCCAGCATTTT. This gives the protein CASSLDGDRVGQPQHF.

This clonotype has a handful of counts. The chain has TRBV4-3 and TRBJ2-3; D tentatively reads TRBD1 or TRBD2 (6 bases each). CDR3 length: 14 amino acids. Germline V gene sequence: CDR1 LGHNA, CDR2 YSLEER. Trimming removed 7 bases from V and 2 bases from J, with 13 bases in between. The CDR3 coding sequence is TGCGCCAGCAAACTGACGGGGGCCACAGATACGCAGTATTTT. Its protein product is CASKLTGATDTQYF.

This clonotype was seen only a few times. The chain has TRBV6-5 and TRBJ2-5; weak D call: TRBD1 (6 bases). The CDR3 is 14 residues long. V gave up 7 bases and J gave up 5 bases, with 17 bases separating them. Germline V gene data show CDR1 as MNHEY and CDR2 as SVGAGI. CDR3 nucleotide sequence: TGTGCCAGCATGTCAGCAGGGGCCGGGGAGACCCAGTACTTC. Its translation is CASMSAGAGETQYF.

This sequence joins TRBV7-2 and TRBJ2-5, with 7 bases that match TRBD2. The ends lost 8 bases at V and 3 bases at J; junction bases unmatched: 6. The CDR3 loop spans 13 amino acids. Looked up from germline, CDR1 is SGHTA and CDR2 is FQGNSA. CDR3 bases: TGTGCCAGCTGCCGGGACTACAAAGAGACCCAGTACTTC. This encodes CASCRDYKETQYF.

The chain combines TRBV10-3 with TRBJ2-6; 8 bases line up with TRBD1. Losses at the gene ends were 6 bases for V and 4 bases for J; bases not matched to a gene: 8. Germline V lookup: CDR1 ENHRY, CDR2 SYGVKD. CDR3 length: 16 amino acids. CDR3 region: CAISPGQASGANVLTF. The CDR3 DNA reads TGTGCCATCAGCCCGGGACAGGCATCGGGGGCCAACGTCCTGACTTTC.

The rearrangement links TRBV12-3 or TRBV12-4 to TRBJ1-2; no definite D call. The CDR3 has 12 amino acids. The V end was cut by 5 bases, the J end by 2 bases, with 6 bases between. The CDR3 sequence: CASSQQNYGYTF. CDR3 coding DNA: TGTGCCAGCAGTCAACAGAACTATGGCTACACCTTC.

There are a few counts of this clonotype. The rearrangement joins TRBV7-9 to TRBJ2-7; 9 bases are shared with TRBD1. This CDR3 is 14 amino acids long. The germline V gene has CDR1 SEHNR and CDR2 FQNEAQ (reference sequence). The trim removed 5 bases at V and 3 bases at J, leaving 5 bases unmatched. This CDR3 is CASSPPTGGYEQYV. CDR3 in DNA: TGTGCCAGCAGCCCCCCGACAGGGGGCTACGAGCAGTACGTC.

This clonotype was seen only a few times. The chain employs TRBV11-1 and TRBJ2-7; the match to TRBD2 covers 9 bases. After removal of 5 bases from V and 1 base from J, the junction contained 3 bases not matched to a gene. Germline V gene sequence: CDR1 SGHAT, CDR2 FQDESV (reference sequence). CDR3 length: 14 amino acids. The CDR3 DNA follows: TGTGCCAGCAGCAAGGGACTAGCATCCTACGAGCAGTACTTC. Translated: CASSKGLASYEQYF.

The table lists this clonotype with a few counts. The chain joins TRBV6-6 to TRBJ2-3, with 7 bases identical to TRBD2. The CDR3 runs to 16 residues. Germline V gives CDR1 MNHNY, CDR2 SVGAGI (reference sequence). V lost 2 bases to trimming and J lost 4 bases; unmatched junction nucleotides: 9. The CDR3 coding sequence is TGTGCCAGCAGTTACGAGGCGGGGGTCATACCAGATACGCAGTATTTT. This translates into CASSYEAGVIPDTQYF.